These T cell receptor beta chains were read from a single sample in a study of blood T cell repertoires in COVID-19. Repertoires were generated with immunoSEQ multiplex PCR, while TCRdb's copy carries only in-frame clones and drops some. There are around 320,000 clones in the sample; 85% to 95% occur only once, and 3.9% lies in the top ten. The specimen was PBMCs or T cells enriched from blood (not recorded which). Receptor source: a woman aged 25 to 39 who had been exposed to COVID-19. CDR3s include the opening cysteine and the closing phenylalanine or tryptophan. A D gene is named only where the DNA matches it firmly. Where a row states a size, it is once, few, many or the class of an expanded clone; other rows omit it.

j_gene,v_gene,abundance,len,d_gene,CDR3nt,CDR3aa
TRBJ2-2,TRBV29-1,-,16,TRBD1,TGCAGCGTTCAGTCCCGGGACAGGGGAAACACCGGGGAGCTGTTTTTT,CSVQSRDRGNTGELFF
TRBJ2-1,TRBV21-1,-,21,-,TGTGCCAGCAGCAAAGTTGCGGGGTCCAGAAGGGAACAGGGGGGTTACAATGAGCAGTTCTTC,CASSKVAGSRREQGGYNEQFF
TRBJ2-5,TRBV27,-,15,-,TGTGCCAGCAGTCGATCCGGGACTTTCATAGAGACCCAGTACTTC,CASSRSGTFIETQYF
TRBJ1-5,TRBV2,-,14,-,TGTGCCAGCAGTCTAAAACCCGATCATCAGCCCCAGCATTTT,CASSLKPDHQPQHF
TRBJ2-2,TRBV3-1/TRBV3-2,-,15,-,TGTGCCAGCAGCCAAGAGGGCGCTGGGTTCGGGGAGCTGTTTTTT,CASSQEGAGFGELFF
TRBJ1-1,TRBV7-2,-,10,-,TGTGCCAGCAGCTTAGCCCTAACGTTGTTC,CASSLALTLF
TRBJ1-1,TRBV7-9,once,15,TRBD1,TGTGCCAGCAGCCCCATGGGGGACAGGGCCCCTGAAGCTTTCTTT,CASSPMGDRAPEAFF
TRBJ2-2,TRBV2,-,15,TRBD2,TGTGCCAGCAGTGAGGTAGCGGGGCGCACCGGGGAGCTGTTTTTT,CASSEVAGRTGELFF
TRBJ2-2,TRBV13,-,14,-,TGTGCCAGCAGCCCGTGGGCGGGCACCGGGGAGCTGTTTTTT,CASSPWAGTGELFF
TRBJ1-6,TRBV27,-,15,-,TGTGCCAGCAGATCAGGGACAACCTATAATTCACCCCTCCACTTT,CASRSGTTYNSPLHF
TRBJ2-3,TRBV25-1,-,14,TRBD1,TGTGCCAGCACCCCAGGGACAGGGTCAGATACGCAGTATTTT,CASTPGTGSDTQYF
TRBJ1-2,TRBV15,-,13,-,TGTGCCACCAGCAGTCCAGGGGTAGATGGCTACACCTTC,CATSSPGVDGYTF